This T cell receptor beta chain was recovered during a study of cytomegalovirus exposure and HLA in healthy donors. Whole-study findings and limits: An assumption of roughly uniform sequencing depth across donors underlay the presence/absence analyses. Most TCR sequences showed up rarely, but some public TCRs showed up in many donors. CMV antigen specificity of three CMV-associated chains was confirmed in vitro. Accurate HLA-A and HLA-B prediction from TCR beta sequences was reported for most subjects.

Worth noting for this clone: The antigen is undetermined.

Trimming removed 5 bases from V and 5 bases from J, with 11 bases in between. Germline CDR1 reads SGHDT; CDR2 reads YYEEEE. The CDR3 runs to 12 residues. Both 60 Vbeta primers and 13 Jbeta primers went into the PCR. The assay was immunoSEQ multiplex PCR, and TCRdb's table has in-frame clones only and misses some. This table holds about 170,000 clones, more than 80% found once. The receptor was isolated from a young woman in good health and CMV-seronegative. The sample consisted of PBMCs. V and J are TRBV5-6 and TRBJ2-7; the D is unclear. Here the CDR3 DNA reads TGTGCCAGCAGTACTGTATATGACGAGCAGTACTTC. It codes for CASSTVYDEQYF. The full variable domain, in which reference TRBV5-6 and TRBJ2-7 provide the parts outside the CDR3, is DAGVTQSPTHLIKTRGQQVTLRCSPKSGHDTVSWYQQALGQGPQFIFQYYEEEERQRGNFPDRFSGHQFPNYSSELNVNALLLGDSALYLCASSTVYDEQYFGPGTRLTVT.